This T cell receptor beta chain was sequenced for a study of shared clonotypes between healthy human individuals. Study-level results: Sampling used blood alone; tissue repertoires probably differ. Non-shared clonotypes had lower generation probabilities than those shared by all four donors.

This CDR3 comprises 15 residues. Germline lookup yields CDR1 MNHEY and CDR2 SMNVEV (reference sequence). Trimming cost V 1 base and J 6 bases, with 13 bases left between them. CD45RO-negative, CCR7-selected cells formed the naive CD8 fraction, which excluded terminally differentiated effector memory CD45RA+ cells. At the deep level, the assay was run. An even split of each subset's genomic DNA across several immunoSEQ plates was performed. TCRdb's copy holds only in-frame clones and misses some; the assay was immunoSEQ multiplex PCR. This sample has approximately 740,000 clones; nearly 95% occur once, and the top ten carry more than 20%. A note on this clone: The antigen is unknown.

The sequencing input was naive CD8+ T cells sorted from blood. The TCR originated in a man aged 25 to 40 in good health. This chain links TRBV27 with TRBJ2-4; D unresolved. The CDR3 nucleotides are TGTGCCAGCAGTTTATTCCCAATAGGCGGAAACATTCAGTACTTC. It encodes CASSLFPIGGNIQYF.